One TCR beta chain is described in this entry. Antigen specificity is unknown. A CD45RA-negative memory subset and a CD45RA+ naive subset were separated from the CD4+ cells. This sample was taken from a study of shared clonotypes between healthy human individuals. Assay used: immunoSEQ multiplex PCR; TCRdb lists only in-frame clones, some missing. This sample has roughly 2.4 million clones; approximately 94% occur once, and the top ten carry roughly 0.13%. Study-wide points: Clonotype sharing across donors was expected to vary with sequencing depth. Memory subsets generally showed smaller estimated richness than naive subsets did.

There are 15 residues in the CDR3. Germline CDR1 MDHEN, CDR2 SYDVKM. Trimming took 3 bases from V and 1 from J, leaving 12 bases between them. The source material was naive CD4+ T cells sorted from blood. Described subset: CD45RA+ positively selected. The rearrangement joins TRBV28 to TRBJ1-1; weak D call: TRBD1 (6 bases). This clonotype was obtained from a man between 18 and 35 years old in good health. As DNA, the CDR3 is TGTGCCAGCAGTTTCAGGGGTAATTGGAACACTGAAGCTTTCTTT. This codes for CASSFRGNWNTEAFF.